Below, 21 T cell receptor beta chains from the same sample are listed, as sequenced in a study of blood T cell repertoires in COVID-19 (dated by TCRdb to the early 2020s). The library was generated by the immunoSEQ multiplex PCR assay. What TCRdb holds here is the immuneACCESS table cut down to in-frame rearrangements. Part of the clones is not present; checked against another copy, under half of the missing clones reflect an unresolved V gene, and the others are unexplained. Here the sample has 390,000 or so clones; approximately 90% occur a single time. Approximately 10% of the sample is taken by the ten largest. The sequencing input was PBMCs or T cells enriched from blood (not recorded which). The receptor source for this set is a woman in her forties or fifties who had recovered from COVID-19.

This chain joins TRBV19 and TRBJ2-1; TRBD2 matches 8 bases. Germline loops: CDR1 LNHDA, CDR2 SQIVND (reference sequence). The CDR3 sequence is 16 residues long. The V segment lost 0 bases and the J segment 4 bases; nucleotides outside the gene matches: 5. CDR3 DNA: TGTGCCAGTAGTATAGATCCGGGGGGGACATACAATGAGCAGTTCTTC. Protein product: CASSIDPGGTYNEQFF.

J is TRBJ1-1 and V is TRBV7-8; D possibly corresponds to TRBD1 (5 bases). CDR3 length: 17 residues. The V gene lost 7 bases and the J gene lost 5 bases, with 26 bases spanning the gap. Germline CDR1 and CDR2: SGHVS and FQNEAQ. The CDR3 coding sequence is TGTGCCAGCACCCTCGGGGCTTACAGGACGGGGGGGACTGAAGCTTTCTTT. Translating gives CASTLGAYRTGGTEAFF. Full variable domain (remainder filled in from reference TRBV7-8 and TRBJ1-1): GAGVSQSPRYKVAKRGQDVALRCDPISGHVSLFWYQQALGQGPEFLTYFQNEAQLDKSGLPSDRFFAERPEGSVSTLKIQRTQQEDSAVYLCASTLGAYRTGGTEAFFGQGTRLTVV.

The chain carries TRBV4-3 and TRBJ2-1; 7 bases are a match to TRBD2. The CDR3 has 15 amino acids. The J segment lost 9 bases and the V segment lost 3 bases, leaving 11 bases of the junction unmatched. From germline, CDR1 is LGHNA and CDR2 YSLEER. Written as DNA, the CDR3 is TGCGCCAGCAGCCAGGAAGTGACTAGCCGGCTTGAGCAGTTCTTC. The encoded protein is CASSQEVTSRLEQFF.

This rearrangement joins TRBV28 to TRBJ2-4; weak D call: TRBD2 (6 bases). Trimming took off 6 bases at V and 0 bases at J, with 12 bases between the two ends. This CDR3 is built from 15 residues. Germline V gene lookup returns CDR1 MDHEN and CDR2 SYDVKM. The CDR3 region has the DNA TGTGCCAGCAGCTTCTCGGGGGTAGCCAAAAACATTCAGTACTTC. Amino acids: CASSFSGVAKNIQYF.

The chain is built from TRBV27 and TRBJ1-2; 7 bases align to TRBD1. After removal of 6 bases from V and 4 bases from J, the junction contained 5 bases not matched to a gene. The CDR3 is 13 amino acids. Germline V gene data show CDR1 as MNHEY and CDR2 as SMNVEV (reference sequence). The CDR3 sequence: CASRGQAIYGYTF. The CDR3 coding sequence is TGTGCCAGCAGAGGACAGGCAATCTATGGCTACACCTTC.

This clone was counted only a few times. The gene calls are TRBV2 and TRBJ1-4; tentatively, D is TRBD1 (6 bases). This CDR3 contains 18 residues. V gave up 6 bases and J gave up 0 bases, with 20 bases separating them. Germline values: CDR1 SNHLY, CDR2 FYNNEI. The DNA for the CDR3 is TGTGCCAGCAGCAACACACCAGGGGTGGGTGCAACTAATGAAAAACTGTTTTTT. It yields the protein CASSNTPGVGATNEKLFF.

The genes are TRBV5-6 and TRBJ1-1; 7 bases are shared with TRBD1. The trim removed 1 base at V and 5 bases at J, leaving 8 bases unmatched. The CDR3 consists of 15 residues. Germline-derived CDR1 and CDR2 are SGHDT and YYEEEE. As DNA, the CDR3 is TGTGCCAGCAGCTTGAGAGACAGGGAAATAACTGAAGCTTTCTTT. Its translation is CASSLRDREITEAFF.

The CDR3 reads CASSLAGLAGDTQYF. CDR3 DNA sequence: TGCGCCAGCAGCTTGGCGGGACTAGCAGGAGATACGCAGTATTTT. J is TRBJ2-3 and V is TRBV5-1, with 9 bases aligning to TRBD2. V was clipped by 0 bases and J by 5 bases; unmatched bases: 4. This CDR3 contains 15 residues. CDR1 and CDR2 (germline): SGHRS, YFSETQ. Drawing the rest from reference TRBV5-1 and TRBJ2-3, the complete variable domain is KAGVTQTPRYLIKTRGQQVTLSCSPISGHRSVSWYQQTPGQGLQFLFEYFSETQRNKGNFPGRFSGRQFSNSRSEMNVSTLELGDSALYLCASSLAGLAGDTQYFGPGTRLTVL.

The rearrangement links TRBV28 to TRBJ1-4; no clear D. Trimming took off 2 bases at V and 10 bases at J, with 14 bases between the two ends. The CDR3 loop spans 14 amino acids. The V gene's germline CDR1 is MDHEN and CDR2 SYDVKM. CDR3 loop: CASSLRWGVGKLFF. The CDR3 region has the DNA TGTGCCAGCAGTTTAAGATGGGGAGTCGGAAAACTGTTTTTT. Based on the CDR3 plus reference TRBV28 and TRBJ1-4, the full variable domain is DVKVTQSSRYLVKRTGEKVFLECVQDMDHENMFWYRQDPGLGLRLIYFSYDVKMKEKGDIPEGYSVSREKKERFSLILESASTNQTSMYLCASSLRWGVGKLFFGSGTQLSVL.

The chain uses TRBV29-1 and TRBJ1-2; possible D gene TRBD1, 5 bases. V lost 4 bases to trimming and J lost 4 bases, with 7 bases between them. Looked up from germline, CDR1 is SQVTM and CDR2 is ANQGSEA. CDR3 length: 11 amino acids. The CDR3 nucleotides are TGCAGCGTTGTAGGGGTCTATGGCTACACCTTC. Its translation: CSVVGVYGYTF.

The chain combines TRBV28 with TRBJ1-5; TRBD1 matches 8 bases. V lost 2 bases and J lost 6; bases outside the gene matches: 6. Germline loops: CDR1 MDHEN, CDR2 SYDVKM. This CDR3 contains 15 residues. As DNA, the CDR3 is TGTGCCAGCAGTTTACCAGGGGGCCTGGGTCAGCCCCAGCATTTT. This codes for CASSLPGGLGQPQHF.

V usage is TRBV28 and J usage is TRBJ2-1, with D possibly TRBD2 on 7 matching bases. V lost 5 bases, J lost 5 bases, and 19 bases lay in between. CDR3 length equals 16 residues. Germline V gene lookup returns CDR1 MDHEN and CDR2 SYDVKM. The CDR3 DNA is TGTGCCAGCAGTAGCCCGGGGGGCGCCCCCAACAATGAGCAGTTCTTC. Its translation: CASSSPGGAPNNEQFF.

This sequence joins TRBV5-8 and TRBJ2-7, with a tentative D call TRBD2 (5 bases). V dropped 4 bases and J dropped 0 bases, with 11 bases sitting between them. Germline V lookup: CDR1 SGHTS, CDR2 YDEGEE. This CDR3 contains 14 residues. The CDR3 is CASSAYGDSYEQYF. The DNA of the CDR3 is TGTGCCAGCAGCGCCTACGGGGACTCCTACGAGCAGTACTTC.

CDR3 protein: CASSYQGNTEAFF. The CDR3 region has the DNA TGTGCCAGCAGCTATCAGGGCAACACTGAAGCTTTCTTT. J is TRBJ1-1 and V is TRBV7-9; D is possibly TRBD1 (5 bases). The ends were cut back, 4 bases at V and 2 bases at J, with 8 bases in the middle. The CDR3 consists of 13 residues. CDR1 is SEHNR, CDR2 FQNEAQ, per germline (reference sequence).

V usage is TRBV6-5 and J usage is TRBJ1-1; D uncertain. The V gene's germline CDR1 is MNHEY and CDR2 SVGAGI. Trimming left V 10 bases short and J 4 bases short, with 13 bases between. The CDR3 length is 12 residues. DNA for the CDR3: TGTGCCACCTCTTACGAGGGCACTGAAGCTTTCTTT. It encodes CATSYEGTEAFF.

This clone showed up just a few times. V and J are TRBV19 and TRBJ1-5, with a possible D match to TRBD1 (6 bases). Germline CDR1 LNHDA, CDR2 SQIVND (reference sequence). The CDR3 extends over 15 amino acids. Trimming took 8 bases from V and 0 from J, leaving 14 bases between them. CDR3 bases: TGTGCCAGTTCCCAAGGGGGATATAGCAATCAGCCCCAGCATTTT. It codes for CASSQGGYSNQPQHF.

V gene TRBV4-1 combines with J gene TRBJ1-1; D gene uncertain. Germline assignment: CDR1 MGHRA and CDR2 YSYEKL. The CDR3 sequence is 15 residues long. Deletions cut 1 base from V and 1 base from J, with 10 bases between. In DNA, the CDR3 is TGCGCCAGCAGCCAAGGCGCTACAGCGAACACTGAAGCTTTCTTT. Its translation is CASSQGATANTEAFF.

The chain couples TRBV5-1 to TRBJ1-6; D unresolved. Germline V gene data show CDR1 as SGHRS and CDR2 as YFSETQ. Trimming removed 0 bases from V and 6 bases from J, with 10 bases in between. CDR3 length: 15 amino acids. CDR3 coding DNA: TGCGCCAGCAGCTTGGAGGAGGGCGTTAATTCACCCCTCCACTTT. This codes for CASSLEEGVNSPLHF.

The chain is built from TRBV7-8 and TRBJ2-3, with no clear D. Germline CDR1 reads SGHVS; CDR2 reads FQNEAQ. V lost 5 bases and J lost 3, with 15 bases in between. The CDR3 runs 15 residues. The CDR3 region is CASSPSVMTTDTQYF. The DNA for the CDR3 is TGTGCCAGCAGCCCAAGCGTAATGACGACAGATACGCAGTATTTT.

This clone has only one observation. The gene calls are TRBV5-6 and TRBJ1-1; D uncertain. Germline lookup yields CDR1 SGHDT and CDR2 YYEEEE. V dropped 0 bases and J dropped 6 bases, with 3 bases sitting between them. The CDR3 contains 11 residues. The CDR3 nucleotides read TGTGCCAGCAGCTTGGCCTCTGAAGCTTTCTTT. It is translated as CASSLASEAFF. Full variable domain (missing parts from reference TRBV5-6 and TRBJ1-1): DAGVTQSPTHLIKTRGQQVTLRCSPKSGHDTVSWYQQALGQGPQFIFQYYEEEERQRGNFPDRFSGHQFPNYSSELNVNALLLGDSALYLCASSLASEAFFGQGTRLTVV.

The chain combines TRBV7-2 with TRBJ1-2; D might be TRBD1 (5 bases). Germline CDR1 SGHTA, CDR2 FQGNSA. Trimming stripped 1 base from V and 6 bases from J, with 12 bases between. The CDR3 is 14 amino acids. The CDR3: CASSLGAGVDGYTF. CDR3 DNA: TGTGCCAGCAGCTTAGGAGCGGGGGTTGATGGCTACACCTTC.